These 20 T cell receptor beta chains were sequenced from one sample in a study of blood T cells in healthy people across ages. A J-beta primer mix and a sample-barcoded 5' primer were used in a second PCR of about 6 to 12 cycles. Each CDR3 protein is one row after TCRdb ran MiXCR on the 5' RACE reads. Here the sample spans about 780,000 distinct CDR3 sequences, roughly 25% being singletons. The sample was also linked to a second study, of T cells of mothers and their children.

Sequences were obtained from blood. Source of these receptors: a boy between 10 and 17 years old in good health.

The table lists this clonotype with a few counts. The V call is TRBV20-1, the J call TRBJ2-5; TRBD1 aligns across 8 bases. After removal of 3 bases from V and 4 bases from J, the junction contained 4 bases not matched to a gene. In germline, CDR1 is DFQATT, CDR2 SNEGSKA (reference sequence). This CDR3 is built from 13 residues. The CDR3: CSARSRGRETQYF. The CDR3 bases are TGCAGTGCTAGGAGCAGGGGGCGAGAGACCCAGTACTTC.

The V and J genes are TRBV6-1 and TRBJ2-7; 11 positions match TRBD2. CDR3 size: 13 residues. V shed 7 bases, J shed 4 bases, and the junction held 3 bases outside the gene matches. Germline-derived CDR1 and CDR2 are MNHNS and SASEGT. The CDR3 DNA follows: TGTGCCAGCACCAGACTAGCGGGGTACGAGCAGTACTTC. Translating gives CASTRLAGYEQYF.

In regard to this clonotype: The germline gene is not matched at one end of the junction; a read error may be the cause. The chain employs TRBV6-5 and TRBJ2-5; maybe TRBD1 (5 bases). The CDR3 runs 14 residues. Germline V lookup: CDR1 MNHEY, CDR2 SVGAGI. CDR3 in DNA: TGTGCCAGCAGTTACTCGGGGCCGCTCGGGTGGCAGCTCTTC. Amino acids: CASSYSGPLGWQLF.

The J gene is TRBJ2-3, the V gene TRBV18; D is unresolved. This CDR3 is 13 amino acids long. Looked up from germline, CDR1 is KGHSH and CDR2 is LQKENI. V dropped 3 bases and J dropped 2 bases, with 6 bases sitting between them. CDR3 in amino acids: CASSPSLTDTQYF. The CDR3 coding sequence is TGTGCCAGCTCACCCTCCCTCACAGATACGCAGTATTTT.

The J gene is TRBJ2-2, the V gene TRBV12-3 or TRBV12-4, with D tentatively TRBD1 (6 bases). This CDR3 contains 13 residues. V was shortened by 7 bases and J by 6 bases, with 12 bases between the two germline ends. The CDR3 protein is CASTLQGAGELFF. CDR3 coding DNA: TGTGCCAGCACCCTACAGGGCGCCGGGGAGCTGTTTTTT.

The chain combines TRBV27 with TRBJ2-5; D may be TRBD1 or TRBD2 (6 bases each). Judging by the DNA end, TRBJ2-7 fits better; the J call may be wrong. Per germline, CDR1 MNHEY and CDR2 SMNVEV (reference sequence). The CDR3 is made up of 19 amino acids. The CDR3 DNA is TGTGCCAGCAGTCCACTGGGGGGCGATGGACCGGGACTTAATTACGAGCAGTACTTC. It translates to CASSPLGGDGPGLNYEQYF.

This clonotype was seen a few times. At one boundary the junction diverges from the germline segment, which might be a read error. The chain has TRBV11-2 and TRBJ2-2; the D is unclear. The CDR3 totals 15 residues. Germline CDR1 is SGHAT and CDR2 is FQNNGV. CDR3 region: CTSSLDLAETGELFF. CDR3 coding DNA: TGTACCAGCAGTTTAGATCTGGCCGAGACCGGGGAGCTGTTTTTT.

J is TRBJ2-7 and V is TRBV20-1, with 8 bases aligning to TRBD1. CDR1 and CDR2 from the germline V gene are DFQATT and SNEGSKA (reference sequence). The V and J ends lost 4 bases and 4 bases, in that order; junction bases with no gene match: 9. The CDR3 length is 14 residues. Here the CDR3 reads CSATFRDRNYEQYF. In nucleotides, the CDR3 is TGCAGTGCTACATTCCGGGACAGGAATTACGAGCAGTACTTC.

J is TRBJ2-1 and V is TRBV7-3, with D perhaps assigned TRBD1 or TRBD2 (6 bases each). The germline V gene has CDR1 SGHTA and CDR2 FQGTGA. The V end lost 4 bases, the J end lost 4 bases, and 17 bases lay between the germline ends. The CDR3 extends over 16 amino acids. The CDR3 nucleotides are TGTGCCAGCAGCTCTTCGGGGGCATCGGGGTACAATGAGCAGTTCTTC. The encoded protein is CASSSSGASGYNEQFF.

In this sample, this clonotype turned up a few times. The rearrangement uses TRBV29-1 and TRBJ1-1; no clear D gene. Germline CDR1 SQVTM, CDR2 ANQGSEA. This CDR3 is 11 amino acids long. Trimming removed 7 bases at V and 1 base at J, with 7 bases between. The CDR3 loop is CSAVGNTEAFF. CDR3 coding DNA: TGCAGCGCCGTTGGGAACACTGAAGCTTTCTTT.

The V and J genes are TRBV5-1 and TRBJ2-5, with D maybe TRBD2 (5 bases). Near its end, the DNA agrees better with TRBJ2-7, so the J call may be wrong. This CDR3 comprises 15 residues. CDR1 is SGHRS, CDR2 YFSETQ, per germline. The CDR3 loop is CASSLGRTDPYEQYF. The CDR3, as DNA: TGCGCCAGCAGCTTGGGGCGGACTGACCCCTACGAGCAGTACTTC.

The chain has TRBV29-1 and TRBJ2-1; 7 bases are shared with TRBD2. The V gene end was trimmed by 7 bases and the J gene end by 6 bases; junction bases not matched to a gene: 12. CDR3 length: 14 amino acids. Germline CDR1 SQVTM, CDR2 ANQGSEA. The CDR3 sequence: CSGKGSGDANEQFF. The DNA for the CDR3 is TGCAGCGGGAAAGGCAGCGGGGACGCCAATGAGCAGTTCTTC.

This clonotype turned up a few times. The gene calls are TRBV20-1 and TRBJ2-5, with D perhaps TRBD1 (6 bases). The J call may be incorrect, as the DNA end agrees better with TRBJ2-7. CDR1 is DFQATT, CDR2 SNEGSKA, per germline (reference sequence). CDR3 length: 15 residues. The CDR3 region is CSARPSSRGGVEQYF. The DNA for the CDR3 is TGCAGTGCTAGGCCATCCTCCAGGGGTGGTGTCGAGCAGTACTTC.

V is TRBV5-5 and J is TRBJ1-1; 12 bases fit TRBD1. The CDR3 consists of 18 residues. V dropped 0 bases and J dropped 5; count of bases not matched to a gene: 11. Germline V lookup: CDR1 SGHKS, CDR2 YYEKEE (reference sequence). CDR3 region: CASSLGGTGGLWRTEAFF. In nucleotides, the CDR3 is TGTGCCAGCAGCTTGGGAGGGACAGGGGGCTTATGGCGAACTGAAGCTTTCTTT.

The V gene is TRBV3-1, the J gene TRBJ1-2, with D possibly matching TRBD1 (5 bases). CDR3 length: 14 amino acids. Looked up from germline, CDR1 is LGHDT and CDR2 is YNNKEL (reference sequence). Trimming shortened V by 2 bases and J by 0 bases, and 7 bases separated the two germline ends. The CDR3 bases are TGTGCCAGCAGCCAACAGGGCACTAACTATGGCTACACCTTC. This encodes CASSQQGTNYGYTF.

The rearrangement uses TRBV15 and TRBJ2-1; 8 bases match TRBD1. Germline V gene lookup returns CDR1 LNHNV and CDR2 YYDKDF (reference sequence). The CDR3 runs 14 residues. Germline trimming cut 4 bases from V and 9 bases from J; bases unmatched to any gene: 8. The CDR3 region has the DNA TGTGCCACCAGCAACCCGACAGGGGTCAGTGAGCAGTTCTTC. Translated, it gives CATSNPTGVSEQFF.

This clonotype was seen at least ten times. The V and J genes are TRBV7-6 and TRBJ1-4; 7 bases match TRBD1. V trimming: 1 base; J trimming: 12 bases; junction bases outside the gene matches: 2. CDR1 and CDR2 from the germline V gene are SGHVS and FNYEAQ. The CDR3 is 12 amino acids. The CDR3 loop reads CASSLDRGELFF. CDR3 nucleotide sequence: TGTGCCAGCAGCTTAGACAGGGGAGAACTGTTTTTT. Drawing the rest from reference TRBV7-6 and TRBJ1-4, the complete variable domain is GAGVSQSPRYKVTKRGQDVALRCDPISGHVSLYWYRQALGQGPEFLTYFNYEAQQDKSGLPNDRFSAERPEGSISTLTIQRTEQRDSAMYRCASSLDRGELFFGSGTQLSVL.

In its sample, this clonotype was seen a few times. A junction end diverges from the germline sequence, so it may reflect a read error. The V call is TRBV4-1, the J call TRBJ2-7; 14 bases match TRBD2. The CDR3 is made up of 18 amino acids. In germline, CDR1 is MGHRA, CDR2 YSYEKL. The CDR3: CASSQDRGLAGVFYERYF. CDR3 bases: TGCGCCAGCAGCCAAGATAGGGGACTAGCGGGGGTGTTCTACGAGCGGTACTTC.

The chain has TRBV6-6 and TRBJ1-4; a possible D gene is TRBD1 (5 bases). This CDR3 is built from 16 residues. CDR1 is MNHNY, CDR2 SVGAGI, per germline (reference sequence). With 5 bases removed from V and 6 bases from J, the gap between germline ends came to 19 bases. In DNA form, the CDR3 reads TGTGCCAGCAGTCTTAGCCTTCCCGGGACGGATGAAAAACTGTTTTTT. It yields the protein CASSLSLPGTDEKLFF.

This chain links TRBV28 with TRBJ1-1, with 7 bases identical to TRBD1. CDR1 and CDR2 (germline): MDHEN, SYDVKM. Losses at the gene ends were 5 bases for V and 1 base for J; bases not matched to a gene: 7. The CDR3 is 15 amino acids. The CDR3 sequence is CASSARGTANTEAFF. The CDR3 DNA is TGTGCCAGCAGTGCACGCGGGACAGCGAACACTGAAGCTTTCTTT.